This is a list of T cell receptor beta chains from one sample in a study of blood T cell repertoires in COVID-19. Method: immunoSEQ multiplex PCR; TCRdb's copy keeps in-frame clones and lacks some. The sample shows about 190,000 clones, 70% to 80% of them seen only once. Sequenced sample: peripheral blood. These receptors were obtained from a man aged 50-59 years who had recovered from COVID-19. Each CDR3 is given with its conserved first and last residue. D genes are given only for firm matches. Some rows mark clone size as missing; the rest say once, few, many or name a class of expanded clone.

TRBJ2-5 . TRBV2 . TGTGCCAGCGTGCCAGGAGGAGAGACCCAGTACTTC CASVPGGETQYF
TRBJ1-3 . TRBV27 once TGTGCCAGCAGTTCGCTGGGGGCGCAGGGAAACACCATATATTTT CASSSLGAQGNTIYF
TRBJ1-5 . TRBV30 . TGTGCCTGGAGTGTAGCAGGGAGGAGCAATCAGCCCCAGCATTTT CAWSVAGRSNQPQHF
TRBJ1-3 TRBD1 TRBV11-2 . TGTGCCAGCAGCTTACAGGGGGCCCTGGGAAACACCATATATTTT CASSLQGALGNTIYF
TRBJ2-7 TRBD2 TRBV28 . TGTGCCAGCCGGACTAGCGGAAGTTACGAGCAGTACTTC CASRTSGSYEQYF
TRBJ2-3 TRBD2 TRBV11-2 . TGTGCCAGCAGCTTCGCCGGGACTAGCGGCACAGATACGCAGTATTTT CASSFAGTSGTDTQYF
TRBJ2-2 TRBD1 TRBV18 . TGTGCCAGCTCACTAGGACAGGCCTATGAGCTGTTTTTT CASSLGQAYELFF
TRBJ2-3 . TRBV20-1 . TGCAGTGCTAGTCGGGCAGGGTATGATACGCAGTATTTT CSASRAGYDTQYF
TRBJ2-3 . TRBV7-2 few TGTGCCAGCAGCTTAGGCGGCAATGGCATCGGTAAGGCGCAGTATTTT CASSLGGNGIGKAQYF
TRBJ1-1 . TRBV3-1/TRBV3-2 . TGTGCCAGCAGATATGAATCCAGGGACACTGAAGCTTTCTTT CASRYESRDTEAFF
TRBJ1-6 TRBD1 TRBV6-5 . TGTGCCAGCAGCCCCACAGGGGTCTCGGGTTCACCCCTCCACTTT CASSPTGVSGSPLHF
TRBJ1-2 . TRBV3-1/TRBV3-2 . TGTGCCAGCAGCCAACTGACAAACAACTATGGCTACACCTTC CASSQLTNNYGYTF
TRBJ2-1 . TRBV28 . TGTGCCAGCAGTCTCCGGGCCGCGGGAAATGAGCAGTTCTTC CASSLRAAGNEQFF
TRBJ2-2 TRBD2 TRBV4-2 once TGTGCCAGCAGCCCGAGCGTAGCGGGAGTTGACACCGGGGAGCTGTTTTTT CASSPSVAGVDTGELFF
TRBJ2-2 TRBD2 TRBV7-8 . TGTGCCAGCAGCCGAGCCACCTTTAGCGGGAGAGTTGCCGGGGAGCTGTTTTTT CASSRATFSGRVAGELFF
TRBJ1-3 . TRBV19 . TGTGCCAGTAGCATAAACAGGTACCCTGGAAACACCATATATTTT CASSINRYPGNTIYF
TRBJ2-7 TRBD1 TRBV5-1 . TGCGCCAGCAGTGGGGCAGGGGGACCACTAAGTTCCTACGAGCAGTACTTC CASSGAGGPLSSYEQYF
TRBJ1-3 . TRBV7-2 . TGTGCCAGCAGCCCCACAGGGCGTTCGGGAAACACCATATATTTT CASSPTGRSGNTIYF
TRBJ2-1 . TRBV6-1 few TGTGCCAGCAGTGAATATGGAGGAGGACGCTCCTACAATGAGCAGTTCTTC CASSEYGGGRSYNEQFF
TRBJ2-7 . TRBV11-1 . TGTGCCAGCAGCTTAAGTCAGGGAAGCGAGCAGTACTTC CASSLSQGSEQYF
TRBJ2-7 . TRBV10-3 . TGTGCCATCAGTGATTCGGGGGTTTTTGGGTCCTACGAGCAGTACTTC CAISDSGVFGSYEQYF
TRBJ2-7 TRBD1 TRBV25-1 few TGTGCCAGCAGTGAGCGGTACAGGGGGTCCGACGAGCAGTACTTC CASSERYRGSDEQYF
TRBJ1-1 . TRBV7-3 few TGTGCCAGCAGCTTCGGCGGCGGCACTGAAGCTTTCTTT CASSFGGGTEAFF
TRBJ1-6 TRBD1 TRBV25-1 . TGTGCCAGCAGTGAAGAGACAGGGTCTAATTCACCCCTCCACTTT CASSEETGSNSPLHF
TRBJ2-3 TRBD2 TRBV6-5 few TGTGCCAGCAGCCCGGGACTAGCGTCCACAGATACGCAGTATTTT CASSPGLASTDTQYF
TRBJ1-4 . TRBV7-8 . TGTGCCAGCAGGCTCATGGGGGCCGGGAATGAAAAACTGTTTTTT CASRLMGAGNEKLFF
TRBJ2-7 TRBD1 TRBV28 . TGTGCCAGCAGTTTTGGACAGGGGGGGTACGAGCAGTACTTC CASSFGQGGYEQYF
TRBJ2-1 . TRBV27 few TGTGCCAGCAGTTCCCGACTGAGGGCAAGGTTGAATGAGCAGTTCTTC CASSSRLRARLNEQFF
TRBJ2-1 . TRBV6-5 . TGTGCCAGCAGTCGAGGGGGTGAGCAGTTCTTC CASSRGGEQFF
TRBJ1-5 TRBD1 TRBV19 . TGTGCCAGTAGTATCACCCCAGGGGGCGATCAGCCCCAGCATTTT CASSITPGGDQPQHF
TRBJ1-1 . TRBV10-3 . TGTGCCATCAGTGAGGGGGGGGGCAACACTGAAGCTTTCTTT CAISEGGGNTEAFF
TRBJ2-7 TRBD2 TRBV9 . TGTGCCAGCAGCGGACGAGCGGGAGAATCGACCTCCTACGAGCAGTACTTC CASSGRAGESTSYEQYF
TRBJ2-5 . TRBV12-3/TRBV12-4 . TGTGCCAGCAGATTCGGGGGTAGCGGGACCCAGTACTTC CASRFGGSGTQYF
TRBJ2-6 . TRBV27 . TGTGCCAGCAGTTCCTTAGGAGCCGGGGCCAACGTCCTGACTTTC CASSSLGAGANVLTF
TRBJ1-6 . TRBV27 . TGTGCCAGCAGGACAAAAAACCCTCAGGCCTCTAATTCACCCCTCCACTTT CASRTKNPQASNSPLHF
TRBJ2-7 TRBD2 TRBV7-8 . TGTGCCAGCAGCTTAGTCATACTAGCGGGCTTTAGGGAGCAGTACTTC CASSLVILAGFREQYF
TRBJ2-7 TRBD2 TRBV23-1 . TGCGCCAGCAGTCAACCCGGGAGGGACTACGAGCAGTACTTC CASSQPGRDYEQYF
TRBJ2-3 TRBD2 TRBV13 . TGTGCCAGCAGCTTAGTGCTTTCGGGGAGCGGGATTCCCACAGATACGCAGTATTTT CASSLVLSGSGIPTDTQYF
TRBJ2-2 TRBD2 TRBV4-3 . TGCGCCAGCAGCCGCGGACTAGCGGGAGACAGCACCGGGGAGCTGTTTTTT CASSRGLAGDSTGELFF
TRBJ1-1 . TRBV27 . TGTGCCAGCAGTCGCACCCAGGGGTTGGGGAACACTGAAGCTTTCTTT CASSRTQGLGNTEAFF
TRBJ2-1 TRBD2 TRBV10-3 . TGTGCCATCAGGGGGGCAGCGGGAGGCAATGAGCAGTTCTTC CAIRGAAGGNEQFF
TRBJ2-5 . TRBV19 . TGTGCCAGTAGTTCCGGGAGTCAAGAGACCCAGTACTTC CASSSGSQETQYF
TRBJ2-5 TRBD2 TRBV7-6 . TGTGCCAGCAGCTTAGGTTCTAGGGGACTAGCGGGAGACCAAGAGACCCAGTACTTC CASSLGSRGLAGDQETQYF
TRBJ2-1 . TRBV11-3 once TGTGCCAGCAGCTTGAAGGGGCGCTTTACCAATGAGCAGTTCTTC CASSLKGRFTNEQFF